This T cell receptor beta chain was sequenced in a study of blood T cell repertoires in COVID-19. Whole-study context: Samples came from the United States, Italy and Spain, spanning acute and convalescent COVID-19. The analysed material was cDNA or gDNA that came from T cells, B-cell-depleted T cells, or PBMCs.

CDR3 size: 15 residues. V dropped 3 bases and J dropped 0 bases, with 9 bases sitting between them. The germline gives CDR1 MDHEN, CDR2 SYDVKM. Method: immunoSEQ multiplex PCR; TCRdb's copy keeps in-frame clones and lacks some. Among more than 110,000 clones listed, around 81% were seen once. J is TRBJ1-5 and V is TRBV28; D remains ambiguous. This receptor was obtained from a human donor in a cohort sampled during active COVID-19. Sequencing used peripheral blood. CDR3 bases: TGTGCCAGCAGTTTCGTCAGGAATAGCAATCAGCCCCAGCATTTT. Amino acids: CASSFVRNSNQPQHF.